This T cell receptor (beta chain) was captured by sequencing in a study of CD4 T cells in relation to SARS-CoV-2 and coronaviruses. For the study at large: Two subjects were Hispanic; patients were fewer than 10 males and 4 females.

The data were produced by immunoSEQ multiplex PCR, yet TCRdb's version contains in-frame clones alone and is incomplete. The sample includes approximately 41,000 clones, about 80% of them seen just once. Notes on this clone: The antigen is not known.

Trimming cost V 6 bases and J 0 bases, with 9 bases left between them. The germline CDR1 and CDR2 sequences are SQVTM and ANQGSEA. The CDR3 is 13 residues long. The clonotype comes from an adult with COVID-19. The chain is built from TRBV29-1 and TRBJ1-5, with no clear D. Sequenced input: naive CD4+ T cells from PBMCs, cultured in vitro. The subset denotes: naive CD4+ T cells isolated by negative enrichment. The CDR3 DNA sequence: TGCAGCGTCTCCGAGGATAGCAATCAGCCCCAGCATTTT. It codes for CSVSEDSNQPQHF.